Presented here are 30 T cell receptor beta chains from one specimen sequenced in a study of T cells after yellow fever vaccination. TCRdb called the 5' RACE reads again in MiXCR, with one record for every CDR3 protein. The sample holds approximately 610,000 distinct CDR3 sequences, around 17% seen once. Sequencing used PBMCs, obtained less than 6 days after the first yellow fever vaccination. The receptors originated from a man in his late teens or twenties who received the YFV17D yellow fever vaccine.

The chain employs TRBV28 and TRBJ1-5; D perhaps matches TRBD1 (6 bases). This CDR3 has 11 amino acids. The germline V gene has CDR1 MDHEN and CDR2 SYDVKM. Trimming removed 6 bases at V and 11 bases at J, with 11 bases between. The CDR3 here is CASSSRGSQHF. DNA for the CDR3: TGTGCCAGCAGCTCGAGGGGGTCCCAGCATTTT.

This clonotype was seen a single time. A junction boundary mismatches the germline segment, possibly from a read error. CDR3 loop: CTSITLRQGLQGYNEQFF. Written as DNA, the CDR3 is TGTACCAGCATAACCCTTCGACAGGGTCTGCAAGGCTACAATGAGCAGTTCTTC. The V call is TRBV3-1, the J call TRBJ2-1, with TRBD1 matching over 7 bases. CDR1 LGHDT and CDR2 YNNKEL come from the germline V gene (reference sequence). The CDR3 is made up of 18 amino acids.

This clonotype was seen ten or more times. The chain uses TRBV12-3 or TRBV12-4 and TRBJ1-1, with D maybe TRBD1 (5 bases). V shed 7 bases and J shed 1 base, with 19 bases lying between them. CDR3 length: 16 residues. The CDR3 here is CASTFAPTDPNTEAFF. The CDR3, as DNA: TGTGCCAGCACCTTCGCACCGACAGACCCGAACACTGAAGCTTTCTTT.

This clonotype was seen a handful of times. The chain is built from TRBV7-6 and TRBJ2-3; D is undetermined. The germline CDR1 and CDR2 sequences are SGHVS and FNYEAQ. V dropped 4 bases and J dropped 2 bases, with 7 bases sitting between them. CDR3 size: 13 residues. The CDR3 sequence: CASSSYNTDTQYF. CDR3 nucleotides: TGTGCCAGCAGCTCGTACAACACAGATACGCAGTATTTT.

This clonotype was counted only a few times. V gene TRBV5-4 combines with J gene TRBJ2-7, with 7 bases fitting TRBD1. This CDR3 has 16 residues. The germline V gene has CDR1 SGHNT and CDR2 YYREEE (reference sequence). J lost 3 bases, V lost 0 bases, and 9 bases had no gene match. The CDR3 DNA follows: TGTGCCAGCAGCTTGGTGGGGGCTCGGGACAGCTACGAGCAGTACGTC. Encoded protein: CASSLVGARDSYEQYV.

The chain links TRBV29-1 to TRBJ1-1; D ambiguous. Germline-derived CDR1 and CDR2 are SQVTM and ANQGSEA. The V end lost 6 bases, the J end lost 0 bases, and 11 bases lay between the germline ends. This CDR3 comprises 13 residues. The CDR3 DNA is TGCAGCGTCTTTCCGCTCATGAACACTGAAGCTTTCTTT. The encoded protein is CSVFPLMNTEAFF.

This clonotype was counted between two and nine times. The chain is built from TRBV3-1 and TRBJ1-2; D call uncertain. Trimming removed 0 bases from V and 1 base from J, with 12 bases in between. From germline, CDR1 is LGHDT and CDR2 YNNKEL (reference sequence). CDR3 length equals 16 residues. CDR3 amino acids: CASSQELTRINYGYTF. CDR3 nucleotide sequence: TGTGCCAGCAGCCAAGAACTTACACGAATTAACTATGGCTACACCTTC.

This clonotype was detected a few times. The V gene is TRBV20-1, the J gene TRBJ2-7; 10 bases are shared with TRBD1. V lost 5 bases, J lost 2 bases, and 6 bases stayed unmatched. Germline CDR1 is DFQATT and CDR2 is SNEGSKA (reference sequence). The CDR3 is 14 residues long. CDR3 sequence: CSADRQGAPYEQYF. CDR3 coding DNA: TGCAGTGCTGATCGACAGGGGGCCCCCTACGAGCAGTACTTC.

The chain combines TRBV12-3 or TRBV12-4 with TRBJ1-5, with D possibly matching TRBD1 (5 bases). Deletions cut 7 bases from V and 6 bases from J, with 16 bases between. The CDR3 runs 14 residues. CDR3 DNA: TGTGCCAGCACCACCCAGGCGGGGGTTCAGCCCCAGCATTTT. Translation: CASTTQAGVQPQHF.

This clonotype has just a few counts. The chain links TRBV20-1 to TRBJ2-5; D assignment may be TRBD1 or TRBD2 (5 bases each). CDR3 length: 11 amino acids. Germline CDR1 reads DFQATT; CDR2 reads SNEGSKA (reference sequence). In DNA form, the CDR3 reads TGCAGCGCCGGGACCCTAGAGACCCAGTACTTC. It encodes CSAGTLETQYF.

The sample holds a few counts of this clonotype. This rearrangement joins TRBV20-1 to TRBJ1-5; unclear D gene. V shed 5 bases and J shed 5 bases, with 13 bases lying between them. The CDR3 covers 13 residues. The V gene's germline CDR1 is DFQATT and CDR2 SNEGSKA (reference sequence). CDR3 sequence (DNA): TGCAGTGCTGGGAGTTCTCTTTATCAGCCCCAGCATTTT. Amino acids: CSAGSSLYQPQHF.

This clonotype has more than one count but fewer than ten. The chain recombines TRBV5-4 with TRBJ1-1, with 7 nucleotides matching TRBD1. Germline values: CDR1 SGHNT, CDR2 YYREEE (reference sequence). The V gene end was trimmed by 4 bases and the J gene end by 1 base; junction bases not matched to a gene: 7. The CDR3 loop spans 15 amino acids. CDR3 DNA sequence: TGTGCCAGCAGCCGGGAAGGGGGCTCGAACACTGAAGCTTTCTTT. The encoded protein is CASSREGGSNTEAFF.

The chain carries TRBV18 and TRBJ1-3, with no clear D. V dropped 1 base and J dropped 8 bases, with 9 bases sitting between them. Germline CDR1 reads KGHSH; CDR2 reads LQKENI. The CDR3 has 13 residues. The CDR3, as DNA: TGTGCCAGCTCACCACGGCAGCCTGACACCATATATTTT. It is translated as CASSPRQPDTIYF.

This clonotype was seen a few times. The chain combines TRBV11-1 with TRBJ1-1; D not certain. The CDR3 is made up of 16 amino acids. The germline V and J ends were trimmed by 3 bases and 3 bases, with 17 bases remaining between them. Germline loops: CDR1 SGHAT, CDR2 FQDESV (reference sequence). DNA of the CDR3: TGTGCCAGCAGCTTGGAGGGCGTGAGTCTCCACACTGAAGCTTTCTTT. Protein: CASSLEGVSLHTEAFF.

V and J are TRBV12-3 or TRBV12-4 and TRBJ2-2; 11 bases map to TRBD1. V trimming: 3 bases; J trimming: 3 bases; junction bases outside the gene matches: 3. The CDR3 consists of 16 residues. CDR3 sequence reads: CASSFGDRGDTGELFF. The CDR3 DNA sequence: TGTGCCAGCAGTTTCGGGGACAGGGGGGACACCGGGGAGCTGTTTTTT.

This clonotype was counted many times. The CDR3 bases are TGTGCCAGCAGCTTAGGACAGGGTCTATACGAGCAGTACTTC. This sequence encodes CASSLGQGLYEQYF. J is TRBJ2-7 and V is TRBV7-8, with TRBD1 matching over 7 bases. V was pared by 1 base and J by 4 bases, with 4 bases of the junction left unmatched. CDR3 length: 14 residues. CDR1 is SGHVS, CDR2 FQNEAQ, per germline. The complete variable domain, with remaining parts taken from reference TRBV7-8 and TRBJ2-7, reads GAGVSQSPRYKVAKRGQDVALRCDPISGHVSLFWYQQALGQGPEFLTYFQNEAQLDKSGLPSDRFFAERPEGSVSTLKIQRTQQEDSAVYLCASSLGQGLYEQYFGPGTRLTVT.

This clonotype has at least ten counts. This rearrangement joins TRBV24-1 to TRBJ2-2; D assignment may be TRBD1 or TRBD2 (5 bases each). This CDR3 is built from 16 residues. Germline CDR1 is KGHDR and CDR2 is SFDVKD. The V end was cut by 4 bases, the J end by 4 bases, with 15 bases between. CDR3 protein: CATSEGTRWATGELFF. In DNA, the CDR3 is TGTGCCACCAGTGAAGGGACCAGGTGGGCCACCGGGGAGCTGTTTTTT.

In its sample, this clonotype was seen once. CDR3 in amino acids: CASSLPSSGGNSYNEQFF. CDR3 coding DNA: TGTGCCAGCAGCTTACCGAGTAGCGGGGGGAACTCCTACAATGAGCAGTTCTTC. This chain links TRBV7-2 with TRBJ2-1; the match to TRBD2 covers 10 bases. The CDR3 consists of 18 residues. V was clipped by 2 bases and J by 0 bases; unmatched bases: 7. Germline lookup yields CDR1 SGHTA and CDR2 FQGNSA. Full variable domain (rest looked up from reference TRBV7-2 and TRBJ2-1): GAGVSQSPSNKVTEKGKDVELRCDPISGHTALYWYRQSLGQGLEFLIYFQGNSAPDKSGLPSDRFSAERTGGSVSTLTIQRTQQEDSAVYLCASSLPSSGGNSYNEQFFGPGTRLTVL.

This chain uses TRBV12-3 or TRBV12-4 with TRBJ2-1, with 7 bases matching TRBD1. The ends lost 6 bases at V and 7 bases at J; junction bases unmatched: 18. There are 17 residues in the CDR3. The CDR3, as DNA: TGTGCCAGCAGGAAAACGACAGGGTCAAAACGAACGAATGAGCAGTTCTTC. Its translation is CASRKTTGSKRTNEQFF.

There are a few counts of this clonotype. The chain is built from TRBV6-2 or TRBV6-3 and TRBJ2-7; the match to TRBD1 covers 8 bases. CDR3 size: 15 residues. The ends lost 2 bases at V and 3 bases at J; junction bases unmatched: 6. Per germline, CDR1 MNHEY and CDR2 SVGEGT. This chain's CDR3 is CASSYPWTGNYEQYF. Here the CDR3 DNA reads TGTGCCAGCAGTTACCCCTGGACAGGGAACTACGAGCAGTACTTC.

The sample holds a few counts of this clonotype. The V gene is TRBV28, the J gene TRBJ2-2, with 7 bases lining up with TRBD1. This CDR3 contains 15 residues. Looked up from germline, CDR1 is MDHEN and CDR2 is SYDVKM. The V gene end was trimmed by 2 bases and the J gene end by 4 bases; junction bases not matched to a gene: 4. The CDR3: CASSLGDRLTGELFF. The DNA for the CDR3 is TGTGCCAGCAGTTTAGGGGACAGACTCACCGGGGAGCTGTTTTTT. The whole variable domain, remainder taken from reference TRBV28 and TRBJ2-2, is DVKVTQSSRYLVKRTGEKVFLECVQDMDHENMFWYRQDPGLGLRLIYFSYDVKMKEKGDIPEGYSVSREKKERFSLILESASTNQTSMYLCASSLGDRLTGELFFGEGSRLTVL.

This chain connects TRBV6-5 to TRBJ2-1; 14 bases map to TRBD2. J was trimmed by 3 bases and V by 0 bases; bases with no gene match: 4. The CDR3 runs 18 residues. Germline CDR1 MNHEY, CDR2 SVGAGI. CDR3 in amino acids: CASSYSTSGGAVYNEQFF. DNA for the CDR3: TGTGCCAGCAGTTACTCGACTAGCGGGGGGGCGGTCTACAATGAGCAGTTCTTC.

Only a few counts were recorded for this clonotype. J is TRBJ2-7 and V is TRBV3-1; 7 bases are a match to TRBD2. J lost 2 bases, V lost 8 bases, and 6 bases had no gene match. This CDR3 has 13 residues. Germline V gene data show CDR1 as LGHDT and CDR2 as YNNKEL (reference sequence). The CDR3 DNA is TGTGCCAGCGGGAGGGGCGGCCCCTACGAGCAGTACTTC. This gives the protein CASGRGGPYEQYF.

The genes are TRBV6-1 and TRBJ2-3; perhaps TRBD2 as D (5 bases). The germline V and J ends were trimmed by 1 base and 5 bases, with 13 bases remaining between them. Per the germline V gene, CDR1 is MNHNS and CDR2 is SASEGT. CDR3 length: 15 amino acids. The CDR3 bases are TGTGCCAGCAGTGAAGGGCAACCCGGGGAAGATACGCAGTATTTT. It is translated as CASSEGQPGEDTQYF.

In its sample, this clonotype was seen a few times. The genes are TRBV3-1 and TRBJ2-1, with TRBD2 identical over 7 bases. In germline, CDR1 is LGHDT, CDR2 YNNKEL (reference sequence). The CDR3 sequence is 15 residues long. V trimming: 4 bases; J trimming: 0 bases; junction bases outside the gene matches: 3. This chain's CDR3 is CASSPRLASYNEQFF. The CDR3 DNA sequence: TGTGCCAGCAGCCCCCGACTAGCCTCCTACAATGAGCAGTTCTTC.

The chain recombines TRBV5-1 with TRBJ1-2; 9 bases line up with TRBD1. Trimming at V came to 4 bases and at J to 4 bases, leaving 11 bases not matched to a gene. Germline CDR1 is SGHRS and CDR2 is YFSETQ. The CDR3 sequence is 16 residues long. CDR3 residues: CASSRGQGTPGYGYTF. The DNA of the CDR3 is TGCGCCAGCAGCCGGGGACAGGGAACCCCTGGCTATGGCTACACCTTC.

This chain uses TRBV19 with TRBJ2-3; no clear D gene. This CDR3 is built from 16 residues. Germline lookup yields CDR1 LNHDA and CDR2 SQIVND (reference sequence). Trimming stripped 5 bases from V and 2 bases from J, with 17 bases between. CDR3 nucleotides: TGTGCCAGTAGTCCCTTGACACAATCCTCCACAGATACGCAGTATTTT. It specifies CASSPLTQSSTDTQYF.

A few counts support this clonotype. CDR3 loop: CASSSYNLDRGEAFF. CDR3 DNA sequence: TGTGCCAGCTCATCTTACAACCTTGACAGAGGCGAAGCTTTCTTT. This chain connects TRBV18 to TRBJ1-1, with TRBD1 as a possible D gene (5 bases). Per germline, CDR1 KGHSH and CDR2 LQKENI. The germline V and J ends were trimmed by 5 bases and 8 bases, with 21 bases remaining between them. The CDR3 is 15 amino acids.

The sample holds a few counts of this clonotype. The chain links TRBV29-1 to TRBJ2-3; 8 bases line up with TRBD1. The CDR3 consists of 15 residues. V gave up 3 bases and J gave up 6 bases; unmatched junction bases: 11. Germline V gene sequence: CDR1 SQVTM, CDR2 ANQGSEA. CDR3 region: CSVDGGDRLLDTQYF. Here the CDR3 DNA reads TGCAGCGTTGACGGTGGGGACAGGTTATTGGATACGCAGTATTTT.

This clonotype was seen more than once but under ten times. The CDR3 protein is CAISDPGQGGGYGYTF. The CDR3 nucleotides are TGTGCCATCAGTGACCCGGGACAGGGGGGGGGCTATGGCTACACCTTC. The J gene is TRBJ1-2, the V gene TRBV10-3; 11 bases match TRBD1. Germline V gives CDR1 ENHRY, CDR2 SYGVKD. V shed 3 bases, J shed 4 bases, and the junction held 7 bases outside the gene matches. The CDR3 runs 16 residues.